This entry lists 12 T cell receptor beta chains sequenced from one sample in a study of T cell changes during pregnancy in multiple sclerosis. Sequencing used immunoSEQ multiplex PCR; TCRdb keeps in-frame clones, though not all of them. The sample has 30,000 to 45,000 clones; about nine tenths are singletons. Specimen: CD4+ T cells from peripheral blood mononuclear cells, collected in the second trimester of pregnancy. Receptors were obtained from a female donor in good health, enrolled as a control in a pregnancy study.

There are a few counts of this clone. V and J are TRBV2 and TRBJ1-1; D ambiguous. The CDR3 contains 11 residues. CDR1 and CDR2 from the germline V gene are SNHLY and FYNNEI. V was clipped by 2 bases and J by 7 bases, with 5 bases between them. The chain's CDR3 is CASSELHEAFF. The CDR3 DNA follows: TGTGCCAGCAGTGAATTACATGAAGCTTTCTTT.

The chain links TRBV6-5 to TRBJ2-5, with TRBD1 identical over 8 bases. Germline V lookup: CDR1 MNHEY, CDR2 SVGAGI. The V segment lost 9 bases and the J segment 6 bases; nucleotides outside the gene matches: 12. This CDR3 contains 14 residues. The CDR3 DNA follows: TGTGCCAGTCGCGCGTCAGGGGGCATGAAGACCCAGTACTTC. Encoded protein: CASRASGGMKTQYF.

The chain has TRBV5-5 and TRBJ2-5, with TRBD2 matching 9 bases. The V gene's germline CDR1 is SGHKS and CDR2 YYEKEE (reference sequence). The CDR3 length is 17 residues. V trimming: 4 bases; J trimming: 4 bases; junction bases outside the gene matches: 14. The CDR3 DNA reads TGTGCCAGCAGCAACGTAGGGGGCGGGGGGGCCGTAGAGACCCAGTACTTC. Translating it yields CASSNVGGGGAVETQYF.

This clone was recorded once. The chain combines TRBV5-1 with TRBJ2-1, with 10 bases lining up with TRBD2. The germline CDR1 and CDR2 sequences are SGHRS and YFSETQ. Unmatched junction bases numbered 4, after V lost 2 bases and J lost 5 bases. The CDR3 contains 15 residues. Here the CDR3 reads CASSLRLAGHNEQFF. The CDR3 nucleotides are TGCGCCAGCAGCTTACGACTAGCGGGTCACAATGAGCAGTTCTTC.

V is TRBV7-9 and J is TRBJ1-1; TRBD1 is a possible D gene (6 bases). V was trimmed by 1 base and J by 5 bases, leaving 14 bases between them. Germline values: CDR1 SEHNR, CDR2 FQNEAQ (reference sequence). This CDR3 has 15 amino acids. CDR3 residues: CASSLGQGFWTEAFF. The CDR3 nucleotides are TGTGCCAGCAGCTTAGGTCAGGGGTTTTGGACTGAAGCTTTCTTT.

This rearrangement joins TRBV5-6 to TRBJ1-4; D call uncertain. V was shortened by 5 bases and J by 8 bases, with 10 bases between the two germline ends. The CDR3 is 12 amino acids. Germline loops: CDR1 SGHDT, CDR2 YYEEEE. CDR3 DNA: TGTGCCAGCAGGCGATTGGAGGAAAAACTGTTTTTT. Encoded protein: CASRRLEEKLFF.

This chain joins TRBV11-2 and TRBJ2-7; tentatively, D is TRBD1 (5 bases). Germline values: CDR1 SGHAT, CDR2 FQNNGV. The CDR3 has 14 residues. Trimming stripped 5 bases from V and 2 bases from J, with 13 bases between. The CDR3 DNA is TGTGCCAGCAGCATCCAATCAGGGCCCTACGAGCAGTACTTC. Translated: CASSIQSGPYEQYF.

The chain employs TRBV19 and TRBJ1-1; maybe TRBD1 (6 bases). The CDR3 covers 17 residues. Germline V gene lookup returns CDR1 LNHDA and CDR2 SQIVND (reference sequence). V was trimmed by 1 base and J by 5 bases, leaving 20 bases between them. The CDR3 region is CASSIVTGTLIRTEAFF. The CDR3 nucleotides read TGTGCCAGTAGTATAGTAACAGGGACCCTCATACGGACTGAAGCTTTCTTT.

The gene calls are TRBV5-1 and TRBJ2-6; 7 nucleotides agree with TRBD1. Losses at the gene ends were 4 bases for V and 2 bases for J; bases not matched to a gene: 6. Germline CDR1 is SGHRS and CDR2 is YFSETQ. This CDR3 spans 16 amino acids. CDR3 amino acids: CASSRRDRAGANVLTF. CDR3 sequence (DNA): TGCGCCAGCAGCAGAAGAGACAGGGCTGGGGCCAACGTCCTGACTTTC.

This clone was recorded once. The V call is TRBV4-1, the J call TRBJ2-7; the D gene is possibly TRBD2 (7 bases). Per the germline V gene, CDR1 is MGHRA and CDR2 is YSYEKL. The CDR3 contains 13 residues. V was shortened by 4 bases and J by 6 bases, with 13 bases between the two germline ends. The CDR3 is CASSLGGGREQYF. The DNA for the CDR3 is TGCGCCAGCAGCCTGGGGGGGGGCCGCGAGCAGTACTTC.

For the CDR3, the DNA is TGCAGTGCTCACAGGGTAAATACGCAGTATTTT. This codes for CSAHRVNTQYF. V usage is TRBV20-1 and J usage is TRBJ2-3, with a possible D match to TRBD1 (6 bases). Germline CDR1 is DFQATT and CDR2 is SNEGSKA (reference sequence). V was cut by 5 bases and J by 7 bases, with 10 bases left in between. The CDR3 has 11 amino acids.

The CDR3 reads CASSGDRGSIDSPLHF. The CDR3 DNA reads TGTGCCAGCAGCGGGGACAGGGGGTCAATTGATTCACCCCTCCACTTT. V is TRBV5-5 and J is TRBJ1-6, with TRBD1 matching 11 bases. Germline-derived CDR1 and CDR2 are SGHKS and YYEKEE (reference sequence). The CDR3 runs 16 residues. V was pared by 4 bases and J by 8 bases, with 8 bases of the junction left unmatched.